This TCR beta chain was identified during a study of monozygotic twins with inflammatory bowel disease. Per individual sample, eight separate reactions were used to make cDNA. TCRdb processed the 5' RACE reads again and assigns one entry to each CDR3 protein, with no DNA. The specimen's table records 350,000 to 400,000 distinct CDR3 sequences. Study-wide results and caveats: Possibly because of limited power, concordant and discordant twins showed no difference in repertoire similarity.

Of note for this clonotype: Its specificity is not known.

The TCR sequence derives from a human donor with ulcerative colitis or Crohn's disease, or a healthy co-twin of an affected twin (not recorded which). Sequencing used blood.

The CDR3 region is CASSLLAGGNQETQYF. The chain is built from TRBV5-1 and TRBJ2-5; TCRdb calls TRBD2, which cannot be checked without DNA. CDR1 and CDR2 (germline): SGHRS, YFSETQ. The CDR3 covers 16 residues. The complete variable domain, with remaining parts taken from reference TRBV5-1 and TRBJ2-5, reads KAGVTQTPRYLIKTRGQQVTLSCSPISGHRSVSWYQQTPGQGLQFLFEYFSETQRNKGNFPGRFSGRQFSNSRSEMNVSTLELGDSALYLCASSLLAGGNQETQYFGPGTRLLVL.